The entry that follows covers one TCR beta chain sequence. The data belong to a study of blood T cell repertoires in COVID-19. Looking at the study overall: Spain, Italy and the United States supplied samples that represented acute and convalescent COVID-19. T cells, B-cell-depleted T cells, or PBMCs provided the cDNA or gDNA that served as material.

Participants were aged about 18 to 90 years, lived in 20 to 25 US areas, and enrolled virtually. Original processing methods: Reference gene primer amplification gave estimated nucleated cell counts. Clones were read by immunoSEQ multiplex PCR, and TCRdb kept only the in-frame ones, dropping some. The V and J calls and clone size are taken from that table; D and trimming were inferred from the DNA. The sample has some 200,000 clones, 70% to 85% seen once; the top ten hold approximately 1.4%. The clonotype originates from a woman in her thirties or forties with acute COVID-19. The sequenced sample was PBMCs or T cells enriched from blood (not recorded which).

CDR3 bases: TGCGCCAGCAGCCAGGATGTTACTAGCGGGAGTATAAGTGAGCAGTTCTTC. Its translation is CASSQDVTSGSISEQFF. The chain uses TRBV4-1 and TRBJ2-1; 11 positions agree with TRBD2. The CDR3 runs 17 residues. CDR1 is MGHRA and CDR2 is YSYEKL in the germline V gene. V trimming: 3 bases; J trimming: 9 bases; junction bases outside the gene matches: 13.